The subject of this entry is one T cell receptor beta chain. CDR1 is KGHSH, CDR2 LQKENI, per germline. The CDR3 runs to 17 residues. The V gene end was trimmed by 0 bases and the J gene end by 4 bases; junction bases not matched to a gene: 8. The PCR used 60 Vbeta and 13 Jbeta primers. TCRdb's table, derived via immunoSEQ multiplex PCR, lists solely in-frame clones and lacks some. The table lists 140,000 or so clones, 76% of them singletons. This entry is derived from a study of cytomegalovirus exposure and HLA in healthy donors. Every donor was a healthy person donating bone marrow. This sequence originates from a man aged 40-50 years in good health and CMV-seronegative. The rearrangement links TRBV18 to TRBJ2-2, with 7 positions matching TRBD1. The sample comprised PBMCs. The CDR3 here is CASSPPRQGIFTGELFF. DNA of the CDR3: TGTGCCAGCTCACCACCAAGACAGGGAATTTTCACCGGGGAGCTGTTTTTT.